Shown below are 2 T cell receptor beta chains from a single sample sequenced in a study of vaccination and CD4 T cells after COVID-19. These receptors lack a known antigen. Time point indicated: late sampling 161 to 241 days after vaccination in a few convalescent patients. Regarding treatment: roughly 11-day PBMC culture with coronavirus spike peptide pools or control peptides (ViraFEST assay). Oncomine TCR Beta short-read sequencing was applied to DNA from cultured CD4+ T cells. TCRdb re-called the PCR reads through MiXCR, storing one row per CDR3 protein. The repertoire holds more than 15,000 distinct CDR3 sequences, with around 50% as singletons. The sequenced sample was CD4+ T cells from blood, cultured in vitro, obtained about 7 months after SARS-CoV-2 vaccination. The receptors here all came from a human donor who had recovered from COVID-19.

The V gene is TRBV20-1, the J gene TRBJ1-2, with D tentatively TRBD1 (5 bases). The CDR3 loop spans 13 amino acids. Germline-derived CDR1 and CDR2 are DFQATT and SNEGSKA (reference sequence). Trimming cost V 0 bases and J 7 bases, with 12 bases left between them. The CDR3 DNA sequence: TGCAGTGCTAGAGATCCCAGGGCAGGTGGCTACACCTTC. It specifies CSARDPRAGGYTF.

The CDR3 is CASSPDRRARDGYTF. CDR3 nucleotide sequence: TGTGCCAGCAGCCCGGACAGGAGGGCTCGCGATGGCTACACCTTC. The chain carries TRBV27 and TRBJ1-2; TRBD1 matches at 7 bases. Germline V lookup: CDR1 MNHEY, CDR2 SMNVEV (reference sequence). Unmatched junction bases numbered 13, after V lost 6 bases and J lost 6 bases. This CDR3 has 15 amino acids.